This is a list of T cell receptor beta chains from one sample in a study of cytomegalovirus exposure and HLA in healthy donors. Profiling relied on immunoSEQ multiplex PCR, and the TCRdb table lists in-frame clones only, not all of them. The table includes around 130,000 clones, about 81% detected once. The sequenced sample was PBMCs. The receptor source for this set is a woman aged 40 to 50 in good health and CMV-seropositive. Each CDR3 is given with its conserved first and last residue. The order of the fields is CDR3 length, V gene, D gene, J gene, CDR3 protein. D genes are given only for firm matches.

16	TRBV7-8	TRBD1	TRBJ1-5	CASSSTGTEGDQPQHF
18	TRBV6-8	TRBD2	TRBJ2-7	CASSHSPAVRLAICEQYF
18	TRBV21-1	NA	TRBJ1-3	CASSRSGTGLFSGNTIYF
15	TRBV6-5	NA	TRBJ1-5	CASSLRQGHNQPQHF
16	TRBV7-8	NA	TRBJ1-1	CASNPEQTGPGTEAFF
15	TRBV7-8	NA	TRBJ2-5	CASSPSNGGRETQYF
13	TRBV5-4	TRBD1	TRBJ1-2	CASSLTGAYGYTF
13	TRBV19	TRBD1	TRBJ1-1	CASSGFDRGEAFF
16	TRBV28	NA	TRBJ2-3	CASRPWRGEVTDTQYF
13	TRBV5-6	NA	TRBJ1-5	CASSLTGRQPQHF
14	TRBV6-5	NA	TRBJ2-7	CASSRSGANYEQYF